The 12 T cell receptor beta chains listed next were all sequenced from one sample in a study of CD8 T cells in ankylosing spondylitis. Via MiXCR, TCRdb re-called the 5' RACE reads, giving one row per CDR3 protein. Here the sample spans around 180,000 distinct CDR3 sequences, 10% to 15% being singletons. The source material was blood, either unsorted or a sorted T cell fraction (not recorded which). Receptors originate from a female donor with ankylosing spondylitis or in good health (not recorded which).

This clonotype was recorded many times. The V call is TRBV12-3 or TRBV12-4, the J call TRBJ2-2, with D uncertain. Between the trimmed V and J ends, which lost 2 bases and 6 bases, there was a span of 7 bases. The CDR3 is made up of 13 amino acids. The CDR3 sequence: CASSLPGPGELFF. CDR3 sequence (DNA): TGTGCCAGCAGTTTACCCGGACCCGGGGAGCTGTTTTTT.

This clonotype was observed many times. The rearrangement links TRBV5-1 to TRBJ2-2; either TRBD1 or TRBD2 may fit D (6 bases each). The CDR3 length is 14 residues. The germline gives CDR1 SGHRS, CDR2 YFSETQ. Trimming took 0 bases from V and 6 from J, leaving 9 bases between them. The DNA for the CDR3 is TGCGCCAGCAGCTTGGAAGGGGGGCCCGGGGAGCTGTTTTTT. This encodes CASSLEGGPGELFF.

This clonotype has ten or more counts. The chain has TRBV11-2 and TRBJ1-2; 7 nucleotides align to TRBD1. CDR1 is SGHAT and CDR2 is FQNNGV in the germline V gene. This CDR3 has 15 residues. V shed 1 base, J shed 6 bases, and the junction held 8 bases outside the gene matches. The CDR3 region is CASSLGGRDSDGYTF. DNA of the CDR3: TGTGCCAGCAGCTTAGGGGGCAGGGACAGCGATGGCTACACCTTC.

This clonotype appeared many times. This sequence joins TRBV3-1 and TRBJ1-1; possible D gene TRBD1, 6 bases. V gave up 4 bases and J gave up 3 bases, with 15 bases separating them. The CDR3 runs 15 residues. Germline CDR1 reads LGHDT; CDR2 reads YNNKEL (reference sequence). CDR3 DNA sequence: TGTGCCAGCAGCCTAGCCTCAGGGGCGCACACTGAAGCTTTCTTT. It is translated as CASSLASGAHTEAFF.

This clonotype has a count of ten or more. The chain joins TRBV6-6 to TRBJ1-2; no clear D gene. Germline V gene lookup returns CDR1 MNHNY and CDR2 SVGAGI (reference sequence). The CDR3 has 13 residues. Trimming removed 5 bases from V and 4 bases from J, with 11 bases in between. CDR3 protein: CASSTGQAYGYTF. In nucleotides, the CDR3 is TGTGCCAGCAGTACCGGGCAGGCCTATGGCTACACCTTC.

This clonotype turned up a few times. The CDR3 is CASSLGRVEGAFF. The CDR3 nucleotides are TGTGCCAGCAGCTTAGGACGGGTCGAGGGAGCTTTCTTT. The chain carries TRBV7-2 and TRBJ1-1; D is ambiguous. V lost 1 base to trimming and J lost 10 bases, with 13 bases between them. The CDR3 totals 13 residues. Germline V lookup: CDR1 SGHTA, CDR2 FQGNSA.

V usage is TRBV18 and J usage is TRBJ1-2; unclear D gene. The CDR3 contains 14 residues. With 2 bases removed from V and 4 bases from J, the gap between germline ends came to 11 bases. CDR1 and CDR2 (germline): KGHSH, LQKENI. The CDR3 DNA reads TGTGCCAGCTCACCAAATCCGGAACGCTATGGCTACACCTTC. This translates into CASSPNPERYGYTF. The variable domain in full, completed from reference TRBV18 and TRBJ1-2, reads NAGVMQNPRHLVRRRGQEARLRCSPMKGHSHVYWYRQLPEEGLKFMVYLQKENIIDESGMPKERFSAEFPKEGPSILRIQQVVRGDSAAYFCASSPNPERYGYTFGSGTRLTVV.

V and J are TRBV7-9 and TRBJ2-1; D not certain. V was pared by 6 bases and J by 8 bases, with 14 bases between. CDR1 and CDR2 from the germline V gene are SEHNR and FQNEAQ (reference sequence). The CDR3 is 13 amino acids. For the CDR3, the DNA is TGTGCCAGCAGACCGATGGGGTTCCATGAGCAGTTCTTC. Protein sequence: CASRPMGFHEQFF.

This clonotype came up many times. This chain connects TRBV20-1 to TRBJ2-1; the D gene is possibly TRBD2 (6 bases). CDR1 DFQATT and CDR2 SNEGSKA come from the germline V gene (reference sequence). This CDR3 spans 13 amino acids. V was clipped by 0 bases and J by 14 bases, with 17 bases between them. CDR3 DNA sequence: TGCAGTGCTAGAGATAAGGGTATGTGGGAGGAGTTCTTC. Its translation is CSARDKGMWEEFF.

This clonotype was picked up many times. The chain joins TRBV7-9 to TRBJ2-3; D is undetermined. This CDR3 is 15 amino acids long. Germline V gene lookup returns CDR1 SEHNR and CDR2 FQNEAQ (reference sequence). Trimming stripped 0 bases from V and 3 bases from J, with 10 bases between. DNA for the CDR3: TGTGCCAGCAGCTTAGCGCTATCTCCTACAGATACGCAGTATTTT. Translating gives CASSLALSPTDTQYF.

In DNA form, the CDR3 reads TGTGCCAGCAGTGGGTGGACAACGAACACCGGGGAGCTGTTTTTT. Encoded protein: CASSGWTTNTGELFF. V and J are TRBV2 and TRBJ2-2, with D perhaps matching TRBD1 (5 bases). CDR1 is SNHLY and CDR2 is FYNNEI in the germline V gene. V shed 4 bases and J shed 0 bases, with 9 bases lying between them. The CDR3 totals 15 residues.

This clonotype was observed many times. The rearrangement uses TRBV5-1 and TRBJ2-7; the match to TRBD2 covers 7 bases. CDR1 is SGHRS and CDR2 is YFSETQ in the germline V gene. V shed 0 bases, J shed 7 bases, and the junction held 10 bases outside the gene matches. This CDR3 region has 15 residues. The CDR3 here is CASSLVGAGVWEQYF. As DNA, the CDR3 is TGCGCCAGCAGCTTGGTCGGTGCGGGAGTTTGGGAGCAGTACTTC.